These T cell receptor beta chains were read from a single sample in a study of cytomegalovirus exposure and HLA in healthy donors. The assay was immunoSEQ multiplex PCR, and TCRdb's table has in-frame clones only and misses some. Among hundreds of thousands of clones, 75% to 80% were seen once, and the ten largest hold 1.5% to 2%. The material sequenced was PBMCs. Source of these receptors: a male donor in good health and CMV-seronegative. Both conserved end residues are part of each CDR3. Each record gives: V gene, J gene, D gene, clone size, CDR3 protein, CDR3 DNA. A D gene is named only where the DNA matches it firmly. Size is omitted from some rows. Given values are once, few, many or a class for expanded clones.

v_call: TRBV29-1
j_call: TRBJ2-7
d_call: -
clone_size: -
cdr3_aa: CSARTEAYEQYF
cdr3_nt: TGCAGCGCCCGGACAGAAGCCTACGAGCAGTACTTC

v_call: TRBV6-6
j_call: TRBJ2-2
d_call: -
clone_size: -
cdr3_aa: CASSYSLDTGELFF
cdr3_nt: TGTGCCAGCAGTTACTCGTTAGACACCGGGGAGCTGTTTTTT

v_call: TRBV6-1
j_call: TRBJ1-5
d_call: -
clone_size: -
cdr3_aa: CASEGLAQPQHF
cdr3_nt: TGTGCCAGCGAGGGTTTAGCTCAGCCCCAGCATTTT

v_call: TRBV5-1
j_call: TRBJ1-6
d_call: TRBD1
clone_size: -
cdr3_aa: CASSSTGGHYNSPLHF
cdr3_nt: TGCGCCAGCAGCTCTACAGGGGGCCATTATAATTCACCCCTCCACTTT

v_call: TRBV28
j_call: TRBJ1-3
d_call: -
clone_size: once
cdr3_aa: CASRRGWGSGNTIYF
cdr3_nt: TGTGCCAGCAGAAGGGGATGGGGCTCTGGAAACACCATATATTTT

v_call: TRBV19
j_call: TRBJ2-7
d_call: TRBD2
clone_size: -
cdr3_aa: CASSATSGSRYEQYF
cdr3_nt: TGTGCCAGTAGTGCCACTAGCGGGAGTCGATACGAGCAGTACTTC

v_call: TRBV9
j_call: TRBJ2-3
d_call: TRBD1
clone_size: -
cdr3_aa: CASSVEGAGGTDTQYF
cdr3_nt: TGTGCCAGCAGCGTAGAGGGGGCAGGGGGCACAGATACGCAGTATTTT

v_call: TRBV14
j_call: TRBJ2-2
d_call: TRBD1
clone_size: few
cdr3_aa: CASSQDSRTGYTGELFF
cdr3_nt: TGTGCCAGCAGCCAAGATTCCCGGACAGGCTACACCGGGGAGCTGTTTTTT

v_call: TRBV30
j_call: TRBJ1-1
d_call: TRBD1
clone_size: -
cdr3_aa: CAWSVDRDTEAFF
cdr3_nt: TGTGCCTGGAGTGTCGACAGGGACACTGAAGCTTTCTTT

v_call: TRBV28
j_call: TRBJ1-1
d_call: -
clone_size: -
cdr3_aa: CASSLYSLEAFF
cdr3_nt: TGTGCCAGCAGTTTATACAGCCTTGAAGCTTTCTTT

v_call: TRBV29-1
j_call: TRBJ2-1
d_call: -
clone_size: -
cdr3_aa: CSVEQGTSYNEQFF
cdr3_nt: TGCAGCGTTGAGCAGGGGACCTCCTACAATGAGCAGTTCTTC

v_call: TRBV30
j_call: TRBJ2-1
d_call: TRBD1
clone_size: -
cdr3_aa: CAWGQGVYAEQFF
cdr3_nt: TGTGCCTGGGGACAGGGGGTGTACGCTGAGCAGTTCTTC

v_call: TRBV10-3
j_call: TRBJ2-7
d_call: TRBD2
clone_size: -
cdr3_aa: CAISERLLAGDTYEQYF
cdr3_nt: TGTGCCATCAGTGAGAGGCTTCTAGCGGGAGACACCTACGAGCAGTACTTC

v_call: TRBV7-9
j_call: TRBJ1-2
d_call: TRBD1
clone_size: -
cdr3_aa: CASSPPGGTGGYGYTF
cdr3_nt: TGTGCCAGCAGCCCCCCCGGTGGGACAGGGGGCTATGGCTACACCTTC

v_call: TRBV5-1
j_call: TRBJ2-2
d_call: -
clone_size: -
cdr3_aa: CASSATTGTGELFF
cdr3_nt: TGCGCCAGCAGTGCTACAACAGGCACCGGGGAGCTGTTTTTT

v_call: TRBV30
j_call: TRBJ1-5
d_call: -
clone_size: -
cdr3_aa: CAWSGDRWGNQPQHF
cdr3_nt: TGTGCCTGGAGCGGCGACAGATGGGGCAATCAGCCCCAGCATTTT

v_call: TRBV5-4
j_call: TRBJ1-4
d_call: TRBD1
clone_size: few
cdr3_aa: CASSALDRGLEKLFF
cdr3_nt: TGTGCCAGCAGCGCCTTGGACAGGGGGTTAGAAAAACTGTTTTTT

v_call: TRBV7-8
j_call: TRBJ2-7
d_call: -
clone_size: -
cdr3_aa: CASSLRTVVKEQYF
cdr3_nt: TGTGCCAGCAGCTTACGAACTGTAGTGAAGGAGCAGTACTTC

v_call: TRBV29-1
j_call: TRBJ2-7
d_call: TRBD1
clone_size: -
cdr3_aa: CSVSRDSYYEQYF
cdr3_nt: TGCAGCGTCTCCCGGGACAGCTACTACGAGCAGTACTTC

v_call: TRBV2
j_call: TRBJ2-2
d_call: TRBD1
clone_size: -
cdr3_aa: CASSTKDRPNTGELFF
cdr3_nt: TGTGCCAGCAGTACCAAGGACAGGCCGAACACCGGGGAGCTGTTTTTT

v_call: TRBV7-7
j_call: TRBJ2-5
d_call: -
clone_size: -
cdr3_aa: CASSPSWSLLSQETQYF
cdr3_nt: TGTGCCAGCAGCCCCTCTTGGAGCCTCCTCTCTCAAGAGACCCAGTACTTC

v_call: TRBV7-2
j_call: TRBJ2-2
d_call: TRBD1
clone_size: -
cdr3_aa: CASSLGQGGELFF
cdr3_nt: TGTGCCAGCAGCTTGGGACAGGGCGGGGAGCTGTTTTTT

v_call: TRBV5-1
j_call: TRBJ2-7
d_call: TRBD1
clone_size: once
cdr3_aa: CASSFRQGYSYEQYF
cdr3_nt: TGCGCCAGCAGCTTTAGACAGGGGTACTCCTACGAGCAGTACTTC

v_call: TRBV6-5
j_call: TRBJ2-7
d_call: TRBD2
clone_size: -
cdr3_aa: CASSYWTSGTHEQYF
cdr3_nt: TGTGCCAGCAGTTACTGGACTAGCGGGACCCACGAGCAGTACTTC

v_call: TRBV5-1
j_call: TRBJ1-6
d_call: -
clone_size: -
cdr3_aa: CASSRSQGTLHF
cdr3_nt: TGCGCCAGCAGCCGAAGTCAGGGAACGCTCCACTTT

v_call: TRBV10-3
j_call: TRBJ2-1
d_call: TRBD1
clone_size: -
cdr3_aa: CAIRGQGALSYNEQFF
cdr3_nt: TGTGCCATCAGAGGACAGGGGGCACTCTCCTACAATGAGCAGTTCTTC

v_call: TRBV7-2
j_call: TRBJ2-3
d_call: -
clone_size: -
cdr3_aa: CASSLPDTQYF
cdr3_nt: TGTGCCAGCAGCCTTCCAGATACGCAGTATTTT

v_call: TRBV18
j_call: TRBJ2-1
d_call: TRBD1
clone_size: -
cdr3_aa: CASSPPGGGFSNEQFF
cdr3_nt: TGTGCCAGCTCACCTCCAGGGGGCGGATTCTCCAATGAGCAGTTCTTC

v_call: TRBV2
j_call: TRBJ2-7
d_call: TRBD1
clone_size: -
cdr3_aa: CASRGTGRLEQYF
cdr3_nt: TGTGCCAGCAGAGGGACAGGGAGACTCGAGCAGTACTTC

v_call: TRBV6-1
j_call: TRBJ1-6
d_call: -
clone_size: -
cdr3_aa: CASSEPALQSVGGSPLHF
cdr3_nt: TGTGCCAGCAGTGAACCAGCACTCCAGTCTGTTGGAGGTTCACCCCTCCACTTT

v_call: TRBV19
j_call: TRBJ1-1
d_call: -
clone_size: -
cdr3_aa: CASSIDRWAISAFF
cdr3_nt: TGTGCCAGTAGTATAGATCGATGGGCGATTTCAGCTTTCTTT

v_call: TRBV9
j_call: TRBJ2-2
d_call: TRBD2
clone_size: -
cdr3_aa: CASSVEKRGGDTGELFF
cdr3_nt: TGTGCCAGCAGCGTAGAAAAGCGCGGGGGGGACACCGGGGAGCTGTTTTTT

v_call: TRBV27
j_call: TRBJ1-5
d_call: -
clone_size: -
cdr3_aa: CASSWSRSGDQPQHF
cdr3_nt: TGTGCCAGCAGTTGGAGCAGGTCCGGGGATCAGCCCCAGCATTTT

v_call: TRBV27
j_call: TRBJ2-7
d_call: TRBD1
clone_size: -
cdr3_aa: CASSNGQGPYEQYF
cdr3_nt: TGTGCCAGCAGTAACGGACAGGGACCCTACGAGCAGTACTTC

v_call: TRBV28
j_call: TRBJ1-6
d_call: -
clone_size: -
cdr3_aa: CASRTFRTRNRGIYNSPLHF
cdr3_nt: TGTGCCAGCAGGACCTTCAGGACCCGAAATAGGGGTATATATAATTCACCCCTCCACTTT